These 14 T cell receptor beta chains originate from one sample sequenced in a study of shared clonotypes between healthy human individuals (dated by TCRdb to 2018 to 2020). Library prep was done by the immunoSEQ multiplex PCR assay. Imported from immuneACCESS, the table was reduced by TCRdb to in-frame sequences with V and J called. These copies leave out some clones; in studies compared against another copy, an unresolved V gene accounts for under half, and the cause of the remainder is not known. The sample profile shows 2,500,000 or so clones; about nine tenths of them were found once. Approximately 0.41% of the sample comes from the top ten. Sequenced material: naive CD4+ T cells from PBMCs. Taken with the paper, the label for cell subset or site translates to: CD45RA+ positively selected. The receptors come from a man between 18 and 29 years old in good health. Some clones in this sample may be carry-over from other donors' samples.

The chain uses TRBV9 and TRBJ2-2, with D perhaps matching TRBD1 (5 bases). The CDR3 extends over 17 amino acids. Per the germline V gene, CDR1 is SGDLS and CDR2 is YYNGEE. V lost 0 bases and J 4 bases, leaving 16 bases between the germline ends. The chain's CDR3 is CASSVDRSSTITGELFF. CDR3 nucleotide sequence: TGTGCCAGCAGCGTAGACAGGTCCTCGACGATCACCGGGGAGCTGTTTTTT. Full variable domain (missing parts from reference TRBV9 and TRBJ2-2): DSGVTQTPKHLITATGQRVTLRCSPRSGDLSVYWYQQSLDQGLQFLIQYYNGEERAKGNILERFSAQQFPDLHSELNLSSLELGDSALYFCASSVDRSSTITGELFFGEGSRLTVL.

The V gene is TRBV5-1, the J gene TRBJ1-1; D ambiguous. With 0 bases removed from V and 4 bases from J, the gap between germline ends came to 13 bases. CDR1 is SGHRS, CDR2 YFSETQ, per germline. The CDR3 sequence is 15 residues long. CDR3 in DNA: TGCGCCAGCAGCTTGGTTGCGGGAGCAAGCACTGAAGCTTTCTTT. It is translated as CASSLVAGASTEAFF.

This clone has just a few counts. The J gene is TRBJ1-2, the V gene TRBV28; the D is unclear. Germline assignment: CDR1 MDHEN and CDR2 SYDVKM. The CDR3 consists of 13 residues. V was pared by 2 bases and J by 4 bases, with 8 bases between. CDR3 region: CASSLQQLYGYTF. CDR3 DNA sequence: TGTGCCAGCAGTTTACAGCAGCTCTATGGCTACACCTTC.

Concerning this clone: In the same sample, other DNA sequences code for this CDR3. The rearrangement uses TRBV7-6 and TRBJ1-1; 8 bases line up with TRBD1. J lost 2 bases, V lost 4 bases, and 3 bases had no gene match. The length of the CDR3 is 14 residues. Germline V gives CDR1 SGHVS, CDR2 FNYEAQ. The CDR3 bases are TGTGCCAGCAGCTCCGGACAGGGAAACACTGAAGCTTTCTTT. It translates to CASSSGQGNTEAFF.

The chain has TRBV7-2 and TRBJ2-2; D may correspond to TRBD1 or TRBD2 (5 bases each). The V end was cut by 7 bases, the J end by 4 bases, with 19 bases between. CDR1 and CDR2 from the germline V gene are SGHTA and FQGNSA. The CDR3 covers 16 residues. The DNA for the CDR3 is TGTGCCAGCACCCTACGGATAGGGACGGGCACCGGGGAGCTGTTTTTT. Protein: CASTLRIGTGTGELFF.

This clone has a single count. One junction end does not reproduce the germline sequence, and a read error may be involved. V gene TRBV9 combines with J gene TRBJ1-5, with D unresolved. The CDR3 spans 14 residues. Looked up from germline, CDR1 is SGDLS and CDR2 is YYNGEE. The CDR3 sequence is CASSVGGSSQPQHF. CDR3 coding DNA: TGTGCCAGCAGCGTAGGTGGTAGCAGTCAGCCCCAGCATTTT.

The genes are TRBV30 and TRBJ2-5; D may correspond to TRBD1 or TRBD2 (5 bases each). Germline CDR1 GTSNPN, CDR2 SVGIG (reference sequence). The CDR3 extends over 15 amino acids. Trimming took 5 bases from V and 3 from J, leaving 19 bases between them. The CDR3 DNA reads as TGTGCCTGGGGGGAAGGGACGGCACGAGAAGAGACCCAGTACTTC. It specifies CAWGEGTAREETQYF.

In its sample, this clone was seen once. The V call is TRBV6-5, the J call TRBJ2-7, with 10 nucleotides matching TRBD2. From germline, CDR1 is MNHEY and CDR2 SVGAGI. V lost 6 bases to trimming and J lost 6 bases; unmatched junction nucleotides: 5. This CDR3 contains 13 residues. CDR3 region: CASRASGSSEQYF. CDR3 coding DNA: TGTGCCAGCAGAGCTAGCGGGAGTAGCGAGCAGTACTTC.

CDR3 sequence reads: CASEALGRRNQPQHF. The CDR3 DNA sequence: TGTGCCAGCGAAGCTCTCGGGAGACGCAATCAGCCCCAGCATTTT. The chain uses TRBV21-1 and TRBJ1-5. TRBV21-1 is labeled a pseudogene. The CDR3 is 15 amino acids.

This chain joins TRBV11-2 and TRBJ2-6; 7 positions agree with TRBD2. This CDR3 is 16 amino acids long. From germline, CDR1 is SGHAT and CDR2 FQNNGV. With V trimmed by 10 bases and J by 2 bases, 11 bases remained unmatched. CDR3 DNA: TGTGCCACCGGTGGGGGGGTTTTTGCTGGGGCCAACGTCCTGACTTTC. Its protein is CATGGGVFAGANVLTF.

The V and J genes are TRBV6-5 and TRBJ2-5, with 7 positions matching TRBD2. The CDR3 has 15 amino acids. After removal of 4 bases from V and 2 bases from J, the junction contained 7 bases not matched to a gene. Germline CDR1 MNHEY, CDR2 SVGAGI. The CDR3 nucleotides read TGTGCCAGCAGTTCCCCTGGCGGGGGACAAGAGACCCAGTACTTC. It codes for CASSSPGGGQETQYF.

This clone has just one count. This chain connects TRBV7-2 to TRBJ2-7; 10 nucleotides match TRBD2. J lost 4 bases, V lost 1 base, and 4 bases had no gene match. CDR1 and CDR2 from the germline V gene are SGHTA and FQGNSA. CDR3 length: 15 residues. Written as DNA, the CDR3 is TGTGCCAGCAGCTTAGGGTGGACTAGCGGATACGAGCAGTACTTC. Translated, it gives CASSLGWTSGYEQYF.

CDR3: CASSSGIHTGELFF. For the CDR3, the DNA is TGTGCCAGCAGCTCCGGGATCCACACCGGGGAGCTGTTTTTT. J is TRBJ2-2 and V is TRBV7-3, with D maybe TRBD2 (5 bases). Germline V gene data show CDR1 as SGHTA and CDR2 as FQGTGA. The CDR3 extends over 14 amino acids. V lost 4 bases to trimming and J lost 3 bases, with 9 bases between them.

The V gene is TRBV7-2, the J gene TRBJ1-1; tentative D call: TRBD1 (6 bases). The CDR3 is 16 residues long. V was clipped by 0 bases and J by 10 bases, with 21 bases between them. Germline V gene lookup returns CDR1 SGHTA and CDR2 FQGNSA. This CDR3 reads CASSLAGPGVALRAFF. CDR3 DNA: TGTGCCAGCAGCTTAGCAGGGCCAGGGGTGGCCCTAAGAGCTTTCTTT. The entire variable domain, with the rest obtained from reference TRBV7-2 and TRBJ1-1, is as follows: GAGVSQSPSNKVTEKGKDVELRCDPISGHTALYWYRQSLGQGLEFLIYFQGNSAPDKSGLPSDRFSAERTGGSVSTLTIQRTQQEDSAVYLCASSLAGPGVALRAFFGQGTRLTVV.